Listed below are T cell receptor beta chains from one sample, sequenced in a study of Graves' ophthalmopathy and Graves' hyperthyroidism. MiXCR, run by TCRdb on the multiplex PCR reads, gives a single entry per CDR3 protein. The sample has over a million distinct CDR3 sequences; about 35% are singletons. What was sequenced was peripheral blood or thyroid tissue (not recorded which). These receptors all stem from an adult man with Graves' hyperthyroidism. The CDR3 runs from the conserved cysteine through the conserved F or W. A D gene is named only where the DNA matches it firmly. The size field is filled for only some rows; it gives once, few, many or a size class.

j_call v_call d_call clone_size cdr3_nt cdr3_aa
TRBJ1-6 TRBV4-3 TRBD1 many TGCGCCAGCAGGCATACAGGGGACTCACCCCTCCACTTT CASRHTGDSPLHF
TRBJ2-7 TRBV24-1 . many TGTGCCACCAGTAGAGCCGACAGAGCCTACGAGCAGTACTTC CATSRADRAYEQYF
TRBJ1-1 TRBV19 TRBD1 . TGTGCCAGTACCAGACAGGGGGGAGCTAATGAAGCTTTCTTT CASTRQGGANEAFF
TRBJ1-1 TRBV12-3/TRBV12-4 TRBD1 once TGTGCCAGCAGCGTGGGACAGGACGAGGCTTTCTTT CASSVGQDEAFF
TRBJ2-5 TRBV4-1 . few TGCGCCAGCAGCCCCCAAAGGGGGGGAAAGGAGACCCAGTACTTC CASSPQRGGKETQYF
TRBJ2-7 TRBV12-3/TRBV12-4 TRBD1 many TGTGCCAGCAGTTACTCTACGGGACAGCCCTACGAGCAGTACTTC CASSYSTGQPYEQYF
TRBJ2-7 TRBV7-3 TRBD2 . TGTGCCAGCACCCCCCCCGGGACTAGCGGAACCTACGAGCAGTACTTC CASTPPGTSGTYEQYF
TRBJ1-5 TRBV15 . many TGTGCCACCAGCATAACGAGGACCGGGACGGTCAATCAGCCCCAGCATTTT CATSITRTGTVNQPQHF
TRBJ2-5 TRBV7-8 . . TGTGCCAGCAGAGCGTCGCAGGCCCAGTACTTC CASRASQAQYF
TRBJ2-5 TRBV7-8 . many TGTGCCAGCACATACCCCGGACAGCCTTTTCCAAACCAAGAGACCCAGTACTTC CASTYPGQPFPNQETQYF
TRBJ1-1 TRBV5-1 TRBD1 many TGCGCCAGCAGCTTGGTTGACAGGGAGACTGAAGCTTTCTTT CASSLVDRETEAFF
TRBJ2-5 TRBV20-1 . many TGCAGTGCTACATCCCAAGAGACCCAGTACTTC CSATSQETQYF
TRBJ2-5 TRBV5-4 TRBD1 . TGTGCCAGCAGCCCGTTCACAGGGGACGGGGAGACCCAGTACTTC CASSPFTGDGETQYF
TRBJ1-1 TRBV30 . . TGTGCCTGTTCGTCTGGGGCCCCTGAAGCTTTCTTT CACSSGAPEAFF
TRBJ2-7 TRBV4-3 . . TGCGCCAGCAGCCACTTCGAACGGGGGATCTACGAGCAGTACTTC CASSHFERGIYEQYF
TRBJ1-2 TRBV19 TRBD1 many TGTGCCAGTAGCCTAGACATATACAGGGGGCGTGTTGATGGCTACACCTTC CASSLDIYRGRVDGYTF